This T cell receptor beta chain was identified in a study of cytotoxic CD8 clonotypes in ibrutinib-treated CLL. In the study overall: Included were 10 to 12 relapsed/refractory and roughly 15 treatment-naive patients, of whom approximately 18 were IGHV unmutated. Following treatment for a median about 12 months, range 6 to 36, response samples were then taken.

The table came from immunoSEQ multiplex PCR; TCRdb's copy has only in-frame clones and leaves some out. Of roughly 330,000 clones listed, roughly 71% were seen once; the top ten hold approximately 6%. Findings of the study overall: Age-matched healthy donor levels were exceeded by baseline clonality, which tracked circulating CD8+ T-cell counts.

The CDR3 has 15 amino acids. Germline values: CDR1 SGHAT, CDR2 FQNNGV. The V gene lost 2 bases and the J gene lost 2 bases, with 11 bases spanning the gap. In regard to this clone: Its antigen is unknown.

This material consisted of PBMCs, taken after 36 months of ibrutinib treatment. The sequence was obtained from a human donor with chronic lymphocytic leukemia. The rearrangement links TRBV11-2 to TRBJ2-3; D is ambiguous. The CDR3 nucleotides read TGTGCCAGCAGCTTACCCTGGCATTCCACAGATACGCAGTATTTT. Protein product: CASSLPWHSTDTQYF.